These T cell receptor beta chains were read from a single sample in a study of blood T cell repertoires in COVID-19. TCRdb's table, derived via immunoSEQ multiplex PCR, lists solely in-frame clones and lacks some. The sample lists about 270,000 clones; approximately 89% were seen once. The material sequenced was peripheral blood. These receptors were obtained from a man aged 35-49 years with active or convalescent COVID-19. Each CDR3 is given with its conserved first and last residue. D genes are given only for firm matches. Clone size appears in some rows only: once, few, many, or a class for an expanded clone.

TRBJ2-6	TRBV10-3	-	-	TGTGCCATCAGTGAGTCGATGGGGACAGGGGCCAACGTCCTGACTTTC	CAISESMGTGANVLTF
TRBJ1-2	TRBV6-1	-	TRBD1	TGTGCCAGCAGTGACGGACAGGGGGATGGCTACACCTTC	CASSDGQGDGYTF
TRBJ2-3	TRBV11-3	-	TRBD2	TGTGCCAGCAGCTGGCCCTTAGCGGGAAGCACAGATACGCAGTATTTT	CASSWPLAGSTDTQYF
TRBJ2-1	TRBV19	-	TRBD1	TGTGCCAGCGCGATCGGACAGGGTAGAACCTACAATGAGCAGTTCTTC	CASAIGQGRTYNEQFF
TRBJ2-4	TRBV7-9	-	-	TGTGTCTCAACGGGGTCGGATGACATTCAGTACTTC	CVSTGSDDIQYF
TRBJ2-3	TRBV20-1	-	-	TGCAGTGCTAGTAACCCCGCCGGGGGGCGGGGAGATACGCAGTATTTT	CSASNPAGGRGDTQYF
TRBJ2-3	TRBV9	-	-	TGTGCCAGCAGCGGGCAGGGAATCACAGATACGCAGTATTTT	CASSGQGITDTQYF
TRBJ2-7	TRBV11-2	-	TRBD2	TGTGCCAGCAGCTTAGGGGGGGGATACGAGCAGTACTTC	CASSLGGGYEQYF
TRBJ2-7	TRBV9	once	TRBD1	TGTGCCAGCAGCGTAGAAGACAGGGCCGGCGAGCAGTACTTC	CASSVEDRAGEQYF
TRBJ2-7	TRBV6-5	-	TRBD2	TGTGCCAGCAGGTCTAGCGGCCCCGCCTACGAGCAGTACTTC	CASRSSGPAYEQYF
TRBJ2-3	TRBV7-9	-	-	TGTGCCAGCAAGGAAACCGGGACTGTCACAGATACGCAGTATTTT	CASKETGTVTDTQYF
TRBJ2-3	TRBV5-6	once	-	TGTGCCAGCAGCTTAGTCCAGAACACAGATACGCAGTATTTT	CASSLVQNTDTQYF
TRBJ1-2	TRBV27	once	-	TGTGCCAGCCGGTTGACGAGCGTACCGGGCTACACCTTC	CASRLTSVPGYTF
TRBJ2-5	TRBV30	-	-	TGTGCCCTCAGACAGGCACAAGAGACCCAGTACTTC	CALRQAQETQYF
TRBJ1-6	TRBV27	-	TRBD1	TGTGCCAGCTCTCCATGGACAGGGCGCTCACCCCTCCACTTT	CASSPWTGRSPLHF
TRBJ1-2	TRBV9	-	-	TGTGCCAGCGGTTCTGGGGGCGCCGGCTATGGCTACACCTTC	CASGSGGAGYGYTF
TRBJ2-3	TRBV7-9	-	-	TGTGCCAGCAGCTTAGGTACGGGGTGGGGCACAGATACGCAGTATTTT	CASSLGTGWGTDTQYF
TRBJ2-7	TRBV7-9	-	-	TGTGCCAGCAGCTACATAGCGCGGGGAAACTACGAGCAGTACTTC	CASSYIARGNYEQYF
TRBJ2-1	TRBV11-2	-	TRBD1	TGTGCCAGCAGCTTTGGGGACAGTCACAATGAGCAGTTCTTC	CASSFGDSHNEQFF
TRBJ1-1	TRBV5-1	-	TRBD1	TGCGCCAGCAGCTTGGGGACAGGGGACTTGGACACTGAAGCTTTCTTT	CASSLGTGDLDTEAFF
TRBJ2-7	TRBV11-2	-	-	TGTGCCAGCAGCTCCGAAGAGAATCGCGTCGAGCAGTACTTC	CASSSEENRVEQYF
TRBJ2-1	TRBV30	once	TRBD2	TGTGCCTGGACCCGGGGGGGGCGGGAGCAGTTCTTC	CAWTRGGREQFF
TRBJ1-2	TRBV6-5	few	-	TGTGCCAGCGGTCAGCCAGGGGACTATGGCTACACCTTC	CASGQPGDYGYTF
TRBJ1-1	TRBV5-5	-	-	TGTGCCAGCAGCCCAGGGATCACTGAAGCTTTCTTT	CASSPGITEAFF
TRBJ1-6	TRBV6-5	-	-	TGTGCCAGCAGCCTTTTTAATTCACCCCTCCACTTT	CASSLFNSPLHF
TRBJ2-2	TRBV7-3	-	-	TGTGCCAGCAGCTCGTCCGGGGGGAACACCGGGGAGCTGTTTTTT	CASSSSGGNTGELFF
TRBJ2-3	TRBV5-5	-	-	TGTGCCAGCAGCCCCAGGCGGAGGGATGCAGATACGCAGTATTTT	CASSPRRRDADTQYF
TRBJ2-7	TRBV12-3/TRBV12-4	-	TRBD1	TGTGCCAGCAGTTTGGGACAGTCCTACGAGCAGTACTTC	CASSLGQSYEQYF
TRBJ2-5	TRBV27	-	TRBD2	TGTGCCAGCAGTTCTCCTAGCGGGGGAGGAGAGACCCAGTACTTC	CASSSPSGGGETQYF
TRBJ2-3	TRBV5-4	-	-	TGTGCCAGCAGCGGGGGACTCGGGGAGGTAGATACGCAGTATTTT	CASSGGLGEVDTQYF
TRBJ2-1	TRBV9	-	TRBD1	TGTGCCAGCAGCGGGCGGGACAGGGGTCACACAACCGAGCAGTTCTTC	CASSGRDRGHTTEQFF
TRBJ1-5	TRBV7-2	-	-	TGTGCCAGCAGCCTATACGCCGGCAGGGGAGATCAGCCCCAGCATTTT	CASSLYAGRGDQPQHF
TRBJ2-6	TRBV6-1	-	TRBD2	TGTGCCGGCAGTGAAGGTTTGGTAGCTAGCGGGGGATCTGGGGCCAACGTCCTGACTTTC	CAGSEGLVASGGSGANVLTF
TRBJ1-5	TRBV15	once	-	TGTGCCACCAGCAGAGACCCGCCTGCGAGGAATCAGCCCCAGCATTTT	CATSRDPPARNQPQHF
TRBJ2-7	TRBV5-8	once	TRBD2	TGTGCCAGCAGCTTGTTAGGCGGGAGTCTCTACGAGCAGTACTTC	CASSLLGGSLYEQYF
TRBJ1-2	TRBV2	-	-	TGTGCCAGCAGTCTTCAGGTGTCGGGGAATGGCTACACCTTC	CASSLQVSGNGYTF
TRBJ2-5	TRBV30	-	TRBD1	TGTGCCTGGAGTTCAACAGGGGGCTGGGAGACCCAGTACTTC	CAWSSTGGWETQYF
TRBJ2-1	TRBV29-1	-	-	TGCAGCACTGTCCCCCCTGCCGAGCAGTTCTTC	CSTVPPAEQFF
TRBJ1-3	TRBV14	-	-	TGTGCCAGCAGCCAAGATCATGGAAACACCATATATTTT	CASSQDHGNTIYF
TRBJ2-5	TRBV11-2	-	-	TGTGCCAGCAGCGCCTTGGGACTCCTCGAGACCCAGTACTTC	CASSALGLLETQYF
TRBJ1-5	TRBV30	-	-	TGTGCCTCCTCGGGAGGAAATCAGCCCCAGCATTTT	CASSGGNQPQHF
TRBJ1-6	TRBV28	-	TRBD1	TGTGCCAGCAGTTCCGGACAGGGGCCAAATTCACCCCTCCACTTT	CASSSGQGPNSPLHF